This is a list of T cell receptor beta chains from one sample in a study of cytomegalovirus exposure and HLA in healthy donors. Sequenced by immunoSEQ multiplex PCR; TCRdb stores in-frame clones only, minus some. The sample spans fewer than 250,000 clones; the ten largest clones claim approximately 0.98%. Sequencing used PBMCs. These receptors originate from a young woman in good health and CMV-seropositive. CDR3s include the opening cysteine and the closing phenylalanine or tryptophan. The order of the fields is V gene, J gene, CDR3 protein.

>TRBV2|TRBJ2-7
CASSEGRGPYEQYF
>TRBV7-9|TRBJ1-1
CASSPGQVRLPEAFF
>TRBV5-6|TRBJ1-2
CASSLVGASYGYTF
>TRBV9|TRBJ2-3
CASSSTGNTDTQYF
>TRBV5-4|TRBJ2-4
CASSHASGKNIQYF
>TRBV5-1|TRBJ2-3
CASSLEGKGTDTQYF
>TRBV18|TRBJ2-3
CASSRGLPTDTQYF
>TRBV6-6|TRBJ1-4
CASSYTPATNEKLFF
>TRBV9|TRBJ2-7
CASSPNLAGGPPYEQYF
>TRBV29-1|TRBJ2-1
CSVEDPGQAEQFF
>TRBV6-6|TRBJ2-7
CASSRGGTVNYEQYF
>TRBV6-5|TRBJ2-1
CASSSLGAGGRYEQFF
>TRBV9|TRBJ1-2
CASRGREANYGYTF
>TRBV4-2|TRBJ1-1
CASSPRGSTDTEAFF
>TRBV19|TRBJ1-2
CASSISGTGFGYTF
>TRBV28|TRBJ2-7
CASSFRGVAYEQYF
>TRBV19|TRBJ2-1
CASSRTGGSYNEQFF
>TRBV19|TRBJ1-1
CASSQGNTEAFF
>TRBV18|TRBJ1-5
CASSPGAPSNQPQHF
>TRBV25-1|TRBJ1-1
CASSSRNMNTEAFF
>TRBV7-2|TRBJ2-7
CASSLGQNYEQYF
>TRBV4-3|TRBJ2-3
CASRQGVGTDTQYF
>TRBV15|TRBJ1-5
CATSRGRSQPQHF
>TRBV11-3|TRBJ2-1
CASSPSDSYNEQFF
>TRBV10-3|TRBJ2-3
CAISEYRTDTQYF
>TRBV9|TRBJ2-7
CASSATGLGTYEQYF
>TRBV28|TRBJ2-7
CASSPSGNYEQYF